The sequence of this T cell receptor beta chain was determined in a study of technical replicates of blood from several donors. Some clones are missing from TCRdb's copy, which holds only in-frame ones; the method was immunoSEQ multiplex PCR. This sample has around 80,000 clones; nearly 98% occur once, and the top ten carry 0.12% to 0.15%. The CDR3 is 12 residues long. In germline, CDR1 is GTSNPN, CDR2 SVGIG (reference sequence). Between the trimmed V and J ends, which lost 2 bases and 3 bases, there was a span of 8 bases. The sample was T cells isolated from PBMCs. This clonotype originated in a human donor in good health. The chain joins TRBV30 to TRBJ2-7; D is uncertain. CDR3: CAWSKIGYEQYF. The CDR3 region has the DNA TGTGCCTGGAGTAAGATCGGCTACGAGCAGTACTTC.